The 3 T cell receptor beta chains presented below share a single source sample, sequenced in a study of T cell responses to AZD1222 COVID-19 vaccine. The method was immunoSEQ multiplex PCR; TCRdb's version includes in-frame clones alone and lacks a portion of them. Of 40,000 to 55,000 clones listed, about 86% are singletons. This specimen consisted of peripheral blood, obtained 28 days after the second AZD1222 dose. Every receptor here comes from an adult who received the AZD1222 COVID-19 vaccine.

The chain employs TRBV28 and TRBJ1-6; 8 bases map to TRBD1. Trimming removed 5 bases from V and 1 base from J; junction bases left unmatched: 22. Looked up from germline, CDR1 is MDHEN and CDR2 is SYDVKM. The CDR3 extends over 22 amino acids. The CDR3 loop reads CASSLPPPTAGGSGSYNSPLHF. In nucleotides, the CDR3 is TGTGCCAGCAGTCTACCCCCTCCGACCGCAGGGGGCTCGGGTTCCTATAATTCACCCCTCCACTTT.

The CDR3 sequence: CASNTGQGPLYEQFF. CDR3 bases: TGTGCCAGTAACACAGGACAGGGCCCCCTTTATGAGCAGTTCTTC. The chain has TRBV19 and TRBJ2-1; 8 positions match TRBD1. Germline CDR1 reads LNHDA; CDR2 reads SQIVND (reference sequence). V trimming: 7 bases; J trimming: 8 bases; junction bases outside the gene matches: 13. The CDR3 has 15 residues.

V is TRBV10-3 and J is TRBJ2-7; the match to TRBD1 covers 7 bases. The CDR3 length is 14 residues. Looked up from germline, CDR1 is ENHRY and CDR2 is SYGVKD. Unmatched junction bases numbered 10, after V lost 6 bases and J lost 5 bases. The CDR3 sequence: CAIRAQGLGHEQYF. As DNA, the CDR3 is TGTGCCATCAGAGCACAGGGGCTGGGTCACGAGCAGTACTTC.